This TCR beta chain was documented in a study of regulatory T cells in long-lasting Graves disease. For TCR beta, libraries came from iRepertoire HTBI primers and Arm-PCR of CDR3 regions. TCRdb ran MiXCR on the multiplex PCR reads and lists one entry per CDR3 protein. Among hundreds of thousands of distinct CDR3 sequences listed, around 12% were seen once. Germline values: CDR1 SEHNR, CDR2 FQNEAQ (reference sequence). The CDR3 is 12 residues long. Trimming took 2 bases from V and 3 from J, leaving 4 bases between them. Sample time point: newly diagnosed GD, antithyroid drugs for less than 3 months. Following extraction of RNA from PBMCs, that RNA was used to make the TCR library. The same sample was also studied in work on T cells in Graves' hyperthyroidism and ophthalmopathy.

The receptor was derived from a woman in her thirties with Graves disease. Specimen: peripheral blood mononuclear cells (PBMCs), collected at new diagnosis, from a patient treated with antithyroid drugs. This sequence joins TRBV7-9 and TRBJ2-5; D gene unclear. The CDR3 here is CASSLQEETQYF. CDR3 bases: TGTGCCAGCAGCTTACAGGAAGAGACCCAGTACTTC.